A selection of T cell receptor beta chains follows, all from one sample in a study of CD8 T cells in ankylosing spondylitis. TCRdb independently ran MiXCR on the 5' RACE reads; one entry per CDR3 protein. The data contain over 700,000 distinct CDR3 sequences, roughly 19% of them singletons. Sequenced: blood, either unsorted or a sorted T cell fraction (not recorded which). These receptor sequences come from a male donor with ankylosing spondylitis. CDR3s include the opening cysteine and the closing phenylalanine or tryptophan. The order of the fields is CDR3 length, D gene, V gene, clone size, J gene, CDR3 protein, CDR3 DNA. A D gene is named only where the DNA matches it firmly. Some rows have no size entry. The others give once, few or many, or a class for an expanded clone.

>12|NA|TRBV7-6|many|TRBJ2-2
CASSVGAGELFF
TGTGCCAGCAGCGTAGGGGCCGGGGAGCTGTTTTTT
>16|NA|TRBV5-6|few|TRBJ1-5
CASSHPTGAGNQPQHF
TGTGCCAGCAGCCACCCCACGGGGGCCGGCAATCAGCCCCAGCATTTT
>12|NA|TRBV12-3/TRBV12-4|many|TRBJ2-2
CASSPLTGELFF
TGTGCCAGCAGTCCTCTCACCGGGGAGCTGTTTTTT
>17|TRBD1|TRBV9|NA|TRBJ1-2
CASSAPQTGEGNYGYTF
TGTGCCAGCAGCGCGCCGCAGACAGGGGAGGGGAACTATGGCTACACCTTC
>11|NA|TRBV30|once|TRBJ2-4
CAWREGTIQYF
TGTGCCTGGAGAGAGGGTACCATTCAGTACTTC
>16|NA|TRBV20-1|few|TRBJ2-3
CSARDQWGGLTDTQYF
TGCAGTGCTAGAGATCAGTGGGGCGGACTAACAGATACGCAGTATTTT
>16|NA|TRBV5-5|NA|TRBJ2-5
CASSPRPADLQETQYF
TGTGCCAGCAGCCCGCGGCCAGCGGATTTACAAGAGACCCAGTACTTC
>15|TRBD1|TRBV12-3/TRBV12-4|few|TRBJ2-5
CASSSPGTAQETQYF
TGTGCCAGCAGTTCCCCCGGGACAGCGCAAGAGACCCAGTACTTC
>16|NA|TRBV7-8|few|TRBJ1-1
CASSLAPQALNTEAFF
TGTGCCAGCAGCTTAGCTCCCCAGGCCCTAAACACTGAAGCTTTCTTT
>14|NA|TRBV20-1|few|TRBJ2-1
CSAREARRMNEQFF
TGCAGTGCTAGAGAGGCCAGGCGGATGAATGAGCAGTTCTTC
>14|NA|TRBV11-2|few|TRBJ1-1
CASRSGSLNTEAFF
TGTGCCAGCAGGAGTGGGTCCTTGAACACTGAAGCTTTCTTT
>13|NA|TRBV9|many|TRBJ1-2
CASSAGTYYGYTF
TGTGCCAGCAGCGCTGGGACATACTATGGCTACACCTTC
>15|TRBD1|TRBV5-5|once|TRBJ2-7
CASSLSWDRGDEQYF
TGTGCCAGCAGCTTGAGTTGGGACAGGGGTGACGAGCAGTACTTC
>13|NA|TRBV6-4|NA|TRBJ1-1
CASSERGWTEAFF
TGTGCCAGCAGTGAACGGGGTTGGACTGAAGCTTTCTTT
>18|TRBD1|TRBV27|NA|TRBJ2-2
CASSSTYRTGVVTGELFF
TGTGCCAGCAGCTCAACCTACCGGACAGGGGTGGTCACCGGGGAGCTGTTTTTT
>13|NA|TRBV29-1|NA|TRBJ2-2
CSARTWNTGELFF
TGCAGCGCCCGGACTTGGAACACCGGGGAGCTGTTTTTT
>15|NA|TRBV24-1|NA|TRBJ2-5
CATSDPFGGGETQYF
TGTGCCACCAGTGACCCCTTTGGGGGCGGAGAGACCCAGTACTTC
>17|TRBD2|TRBV27|NA|TRBJ2-1
CASTPRLASSSYNEQFF
TGTGCCAGCACCCCGCGACTAGCGTCTAGCTCCTACAATGAGCAGTTCTTC
>12|NA|TRBV20-1|NA|TRBJ2-3
CSARRDTDTQYF
TGCAGTGCCAGACGAGACACAGATACGCAGTATTTT
>11|NA|TRBV27|many|TRBJ2-1
CASSLGTEQFF
TGCGCCAGCAGCTTGGGGACCGAGCAGTTCTTC
>16|NA|TRBV20-1|few|TRBJ2-1
CSAREGAGNSYNEQFF
TGCAGTGCTAGAGAAGGGGCTGGAAACTCCTACAATGAGCAGTTCTTC
>14|TRBD2|TRBV12-3/TRBV12-4|NA|TRBJ2-4
CASTVASGKNIQYF
TGTGCCAGCACCGTCGCTAGCGGCAAAAACATTCAGTACTTC
>15|NA|TRBV4-3|few|TRBJ1-4
CASSQDRQESEKLFF
TGCGCCAGCAGCCAAGATAGACAGGAAAGTGAAAAACTGTTTTTT
>13|NA|TRBV20-1|few|TRBJ2-5
CSAVGGLGETQYF
TGCAGTGCTGTTGGGGGCCTCGGGGAGACCCAGTACTTC
>14|TRBD1|TRBV6-4|many|TRBJ2-3
CASSGTGDKDTQYF
TGTGCCAGCTCCGGGACAGGGGACAAAGATACGCAGTATTTT
>15|TRBD2|TRBV20-1|few|TRBJ2-1
CSARDFTSGTLEQFF
TGCAGTGCTAGAGATTTTACTAGCGGGACTCTCGAGCAGTTCTTC
>11|NA|TRBV12-5|few|TRBJ1-3
CASGLEYSIYF
TGTGCTAGTGGTTTGGAGTATTCCATATATTTT
>15|NA|TRBV12-3/TRBV12-4|NA|TRBJ1-1
CASSLVGQTYTEAFF
TGTGCCAGCAGTTTAGTCGGACAGACTTACACTGAAGCTTTCTTT
>15|TRBD1|TRBV7-2|few|TRBJ1-3
CASSLGGTGGSTIYF
TGTGCCAGCAGCTTAGGAGGGACAGGAGGCAGCACCATATATTTT
>13|TRBD2|TRBV19|NA|TRBJ2-7
CASSIDGRDEQYF
TGTGCCAGTAGTATAGATGGGAGGGACGAGCAGTACTTC
>16|NA|TRBV4-2|NA|TRBJ2-4
CASSQDQVQERNIQYF
TGTGCCAGCAGCCAAGACCAGGTACAGGAGAGAAACATTCAGTACTTC
>14|TRBD1|TRBV18|NA|TRBJ2-7
CASSTGTGFGEQYF
TGTGCCAGCTCCACCGGGACAGGTTTTGGCGAGCAGTACTTC
>15|NA|TRBV12-3/TRBV12-4|many|TRBJ1-5
CASSPGGGQNQPQHF
TGTGCCAGCAGTCCCGGGGGGGGGCAAAATCAGCCCCAGCATTTT
>15|TRBD1|TRBV5-1|many|TRBJ2-3
CASSPTGKPTDTQYF
TGCGCCAGCAGCCCGACAGGGAAACCCACAGATACGCAGTATTTT
>15|TRBD1|TRBV4-1|NA|TRBJ1-1
CASSQSPGQGAEAFF
TGCGCCAGCAGCCAGTCCCCGGGACAGGGGGCTGAAGCTTTCTTT
>16|NA|TRBV7-2|few|TRBJ2-1
CASTRDPTSSYNEQFF
TGTGCCAGCACCAGGGACCCCACGAGCTCCTACAATGAGCAGTTCTTC
>14|TRBD1|TRBV7-9|few|TRBJ1-4
CASSVGQGGEKLFF
TGTGCCAGCAGCGTAGGACAGGGCGGTGAAAAACTGTTTTTT
>16|TRBD1|TRBV7-2|few|TRBJ2-1
CASSPQVGQGAYEQFF
TGTGCCAGCAGCCCCCAAGTAGGACAGGGGGCCTATGAGCAGTTCTTC
>15|TRBD2|TRBV6-1|few|TRBJ2-5
CASTTGLAGAPGQYF
TGTGCCAGCACCACGGGACTAGCGGGGGCGCCTGGCCAGTACTTC
>16|TRBD2|TRBV6-1|few|TRBJ2-5
CASSAGLAGGGETQYF
TGTGCCAGCAGTGCAGGACTAGCGGGGGGGGGTGAGACCCAGTACTTC
>14|NA|TRBV12-5|NA|TRBJ2-1
CASGLDPETNEQFF
TGTGCTAGTGGTTTGGACCCAGAAACAAATGAGCAGTTCTTC
>12|NA|TRBV5-1|NA|TRBJ2-1
CASSQRAGEQFF
TGCGCCAGCAGCCAGCGGGCCGGTGAGCAGTTCTTC
>16|NA|TRBV4-1|NA|TRBJ2-3
CASSPLTSDFTDTQYF
TGCGCCAGCAGCCCCCTGACTAGTGATTTCACAGATACGCAGTATTTT
>14|TRBD2|TRBV2|few|TRBJ2-7
CASRPTSGRYEQYF
TGTGCCAGCAGGCCGACTAGCGGGAGATACGAGCAGTACTTC
>14|TRBD1|TRBV5-1|many|TRBJ1-1
CASSLGQGATEAFF
TGCGCCAGCAGCTTGGGGCAGGGGGCGACTGAAGCTTTCTTT
>15|NA|TRBV9|few|TRBJ2-5
CASTRRRGYQETQYF
TGTGCCAGCACCCGTAGACGGGGGTACCAAGAGACCCAGTACTTC
>16|TRBD1|TRBV20-1|NA|TRBJ2-3
CSAFWITGGHTDTQYF
TGCAGTGCTTTCTGGATAACAGGGGGCCACACAGATACGCAGTATTTT
>16|TRBD2|TRBV4-2|few|TRBJ2-7
CASSQEGAGDTYEQYF
TGTGCCAGCAGCCAAGAAGGAGCGGGAGACACCTACGAGCAGTACTTC
>15|NA|TRBV12-3/TRBV12-4|NA|TRBJ2-2
CASSPGGGWTGELFF
TGTGCCAGCAGCCCAGGGGGAGGGTGGACCGGGGAGCTGTTTTTT
>14|TRBD1|TRBV7-9|few|TRBJ1-1
CASSPGTGYTEAFF
TGTGCCAGCAGCCCCGGGACAGGGTACACTGAAGCTTTCTTT
>12|TRBD1|TRBV13|NA|TRBJ1-2
CASRPTGRGYTF
TGTGCCAGCAGACCGACAGGGAGAGGCTACACCTTC
>15|NA|TRBV5-1|NA|TRBJ2-2
CASSFSSTTTGELFF
TGCGCCAGCAGCTTTTCAAGTACTACTACCGGGGAGCTGTTTTTT
>15|NA|TRBV5-1|few|TRBJ2-1
CASRHASGSYNEQFF
TGCGCCAGCAGGCACGCCAGCGGGTCTTACAATGAGCAGTTCTTC
>12|NA|TRBV4-3|few|TRBJ1-5
CASSQGGGAQHF
TGCGCCAGCAGCCAGGGCGGCGGGGCCCAGCATTTT